This record concerns one TCR beta chain sequence. This CDR3 is also generated by other DNA sequences in the sample. These data originate in a study of blood T cell repertoires in COVID-19. Sequencing was performed with immunoSEQ multiplex PCR; in TCRdb, only in-frame clones are kept and a portion is missing. Of approximately 250,000 clones in the sample, over 80% were seen once. Germline CDR1 is SGHRS and CDR2 is YFSETQ. The V gene lost 0 bases and the J gene lost 2 bases, with 8 bases spanning the gap. The CDR3 spans 14 residues. This chain uses TRBV5-1 with TRBJ1-1; D ambiguous. The receptor's source is a woman aged 55-70 years with active or convalescent COVID-19. The material sequenced was peripheral blood. In DNA, the CDR3 is TGCGCCAGCAGCTTGGGGGCAGGAAACACTGAAGCTTTCTTT. Protein product: CASSLGAGNTEAFF.